This T cell receptor (beta chain) derives from a study of graft-versus-host responses after intestinal transplantation. Study in general: In this cohort, recipients had multivisceral, liver-intestinal, or isolated intestinal transplants. Recipients uniformly received anti-thymocyte globulin induction, followed by tacrolimus and steroids for about 3 years.

Per germline, CDR1 SGHTS and CDR2 YDEGEE. The CDR3 length is 15 residues. Some clones are missing from TCRdb's copy, which holds only in-frame ones; the method was immunoSEQ multiplex PCR. The sample yields about 110,000 clones, 85% to 95% seen once. As for this clone: Its antigen is unknown. One end of the junction does not line up with germline, which may come from a read error.

Study-level points and caveats: GvH clones appeared in recipient marrow, some first in ileum or blood.

This receptor was identified in a human donor who received an intestinal transplant. Sequences were derived from unstimulated CD8+ T cells sorted from spleen or lymph node cells, sampled before intestinal transplant. The gene calls are TRBV5-8 and TRBJ2-3; D may be TRBD2 (6 bases). CDR3 region: CASSLGGASTDTQYF. The CDR3 DNA is TGTGCCAGCAGTTTGGGAGGCGCTAGCACAGATACGCAGTATTTT. The full variable domain, completed using reference TRBV5-8 and TRBJ2-3, is EAGVTQSPTHLIKTRGQQATLRCSPISGHTSVYWYQQALGLGLQFLLWYDEGEERNRGNFPPRFSGRQFPNYSSELNVNALELEDSALYLCASSLGGASTDTQYFGPGTRLTVL.